This T cell receptor beta chain is from a study of cytomegalovirus exposure and HLA in healthy donors. Notes on this clone: As yet, its antigen is unknown.

The PCR ran on 60 Vbeta and 13 Jbeta primers. Sequencing was performed with immunoSEQ multiplex PCR; in TCRdb, only in-frame clones are kept and a portion is missing. The repertoire holds more than 80,000 clones, with under 85% as singletons. Overall study findings and caveats: One later analysis reportedly identified an Asian-associated ancestry cluster that showed fewer N-insertions than the roughly 700-donor mean. In vitro work confirmed that a few CMV-associated chains recognize CMV antigens. Previous analysis showed most TCR beta V segments were productive about 87% or about 30% of the time.

Losses at the gene ends were 0 bases for V and 14 bases for J; bases not matched to a gene: 7. This CDR3 is 14 amino acids long. Germline V gene sequence: CDR1 MNHEY, CDR2 SVGAGI. This TCR was sampled from a woman aged 40 to 50 in good health and CMV-seropositive. J is TRBJ1-5 and V is TRBV6-5; 10 bases align to TRBD1. What was sequenced was PBMCs. The CDR3 region is CASSYSSGTGDKHF. The CDR3 nucleotides read TGTGCCAGCAGTTACTCGAGTGGGACAGGGGACAAGCATTTT.